The 31 T cell receptor beta chains listed next were all sequenced from one sample in a study of T cells in Graves' hyperthyroidism and ophthalmopathy. The investigators amplified TCR beta CDR3 regions from RNA transcripts. HTBI primers drove first-round RT-PCR of the TCR CDR3. TCRdb itself ran the multiplex PCR reads through MiXCR, one entry per CDR3 protein. The sample has around 340,000 distinct CDR3 sequences, approximately 18% seen once. Input material: blood. These receptors were collected from a woman aged 40 to 55 with Graves' ophthalmopathy.

Many counts were recorded for this clonotype. The V call is TRBV20-1, the J call TRBJ1-5, with D hard to call. V lost 1 base and J 4 bases, leaving 8 bases between the germline ends. CDR3 size: 13 residues. CDR1 and CDR2 (germline): DFQATT, SNEGSKA (reference sequence). Here the CDR3 DNA reads TGCAGTGCTAGAGGAGGGCCAAATCAGCCCCAGCATTTT. Translating gives CSARGGPNQPQHF.

This clonotype came up many times. This chain connects TRBV14 to TRBJ2-5, with D uncertain. CDR1 and CDR2 from the germline V gene are SGHDN and FVKESK. Trimming pared 1 base from V and 4 bases from J, leaving 13 bases between. This CDR3 is 15 amino acids long. The CDR3 reads CASSQAGGKGETQYF. The CDR3 DNA is TGTGCCAGCAGCCAAGCGGGTGGGAAGGGAGAGACCCAGTACTTC. Supplemented by reference TRBV14 and TRBJ2-5, the full variable domain reads EAGVTQFPSHSVIEKGQTVTLRCDPISGHDNLYWYRRVMGKEIKFLLHFVKESKQDESGMPNNRFLAERTGGTYSTLKVQPAELEDSGVYFCASSQAGGKGETQYFGPGTRLLVL.

This clonotype has a count of ten or more. CDR3 coding DNA: TGTGCCAGCAGCAAGGGACTGGGCTACGAGCAGTACTTC. Its translation: CASSKGLGYEQYF. The chain couples TRBV28 to TRBJ2-7; D perhaps matches TRBD2 (6 bases). This CDR3 spans 13 amino acids. Trimming left V 6 bases short and J 3 bases short, with 12 bases between. Germline V gene sequence: CDR1 MDHEN, CDR2 SYDVKM.

Many counts were recorded for this clonotype. V usage is TRBV11-2 and J usage is TRBJ1-2; D not certain. V was shortened by 0 bases and J by 4 bases, with 12 bases between the two germline ends. Germline V lookup: CDR1 SGHAT, CDR2 FQNNGV. There are 15 residues in the CDR3. CDR3 in amino acids: CASSLDGRLTYGYTF. The CDR3 bases are TGTGCCAGCAGCTTAGACGGACGACTGACCTATGGCTACACCTTC.

This clonotype was picked up many times. The CDR3 region has the DNA TGTGCCTGGAGGGGACAGAGTAATAATTCACCCCTCCACTTT. It yields the protein CAWRGQSNNSPLHF. V gene TRBV30 combines with J gene TRBJ1-6, with 7 bases aligning to TRBD1. CDR3 length: 14 amino acids. V lost 3 bases, J lost 5 bases, and 4 bases stayed unmatched. Germline V lookup: CDR1 GTSNPN, CDR2 SVGIG (reference sequence).

The chain is built from TRBV6-1 and TRBJ2-7; the D gene is possibly TRBD1 (5 bases). Germline V gives CDR1 MNHNS, CDR2 SASEGT. V was pared by 3 bases and J by 0 bases, with 15 bases between. CDR3 length: 16 amino acids. CDR3 DNA: TGTGCCAGCAGTGAGCTACAGGTGTGGAGCTCCTACGAGCAGTACTTC. Amino acid sequence: CASSELQVWSSYEQYF.

The chain joins TRBV6-1 to TRBJ1-2; 8 bases agree with TRBD1. V dropped 6 bases and J dropped 7; count of bases not matched to a gene: 10. Germline CDR1 and CDR2: MNHNS and SASEGT. This CDR3 comprises 14 residues. Written as DNA, the CDR3 is TGTGCCAGCAGCGGACAGGGCCGTAGGGGTGGCTACACCTTC. Its translation: CASSGQGRRGGYTF.

V gene TRBV5-1 combines with J gene TRBJ2-7, with a tentative D call TRBD2 (5 bases). CDR1 SGHRS and CDR2 YFSETQ come from the germline V gene. The CDR3 sequence is 15 residues long. V lost 4 bases, J lost 3 bases, and 17 bases lay in between. The CDR3 spells CASSPEGRVIYEQYF. The CDR3 DNA is TGCGCCAGCAGCCCTGAAGGGCGGGTTATCTACGAGCAGTACTTC.

This chain uses TRBV6-5 with TRBJ2-7, with D unresolved. There are 13 residues in the CDR3. Trimming removed 4 bases from V and 0 bases from J, with 7 bases in between. The germline gives CDR1 MNHEY, CDR2 SVGAGI. This CDR3 reads CASSSQNSYEQYF. As DNA, the CDR3 is TGTGCCAGCAGTTCCCAGAACTCCTACGAGCAGTACTTC.

V and J are TRBV7-8 and TRBJ2-2, with 8 positions matching TRBD2. Per germline, CDR1 SGHVS and CDR2 FQNEAQ. The V segment lost 1 base and the J segment 2 bases; nucleotides outside the gene matches: 9. There are 18 residues in the CDR3. The CDR3 loop is CASSLGYKAGGNTGELFF. DNA for the CDR3: TGTGCCAGCAGCTTAGGTTACAAGGCGGGAGGTAACACCGGGGAGCTGTTTTTT. The full variable domain, with the rest looked up from reference TRBV7-8 and TRBJ2-2, is GAGVSQSPRYKVAKRGQDVALRCDPISGHVSLFWYQQALGQGPEFLTYFQNEAQLDKSGLPSDRFFAERPEGSVSTLKIQRTQQEDSAVYLCASSLGYKAGGNTGELFFGEGSRLTVL.

The sample holds many counts of this clonotype. The gene calls are TRBV30 and TRBJ2-2; D is perhaps TRBD1 or TRBD2 (5 bases each). Trimming removed 8 bases from V and 0 bases from J, with 10 bases in between. The CDR3 loop spans 13 amino acids. Germline V gene sequence: CDR1 GTSNPN, CDR2 SVGIG (reference sequence). The CDR3 sequence is CARDGANTGELFF. The CDR3 DNA follows: TGTGCCAGGGACGGGGCGAACACCGGGGAGCTGTTTTTT.

This clonotype was detected ten times or more. The chain joins TRBV19 to TRBJ2-7; 7 bases align to TRBD1. The V gene end was trimmed by 2 bases and the J gene end by 6 bases; junction bases not matched to a gene: 4. Germline V gene lookup returns CDR1 LNHDA and CDR2 SQIVND (reference sequence). The CDR3 totals 13 residues. CDR3 bases: TGTGCCAGTAGTATAAGGGGGCCGGGCGAGCAGTACTTC. It is translated as CASSIRGPGEQYF.

This clonotype was counted a few times. The CDR3 region is CASSADSFYNSPLHF. The DNA for the CDR3 is TGTGCCAGCAGCGCGGACAGCTTCTATAATTCACCCCTCCACTTT. The V gene is TRBV11-2, the J gene TRBJ1-6, with D possibly TRBD1 on 6 matching bases. Trimming pared 5 bases from V and 3 bases from J, leaving 11 bases between. CDR3 size: 15 residues. Germline V gene data show CDR1 as SGHAT and CDR2 as FQNNGV.

The rearrangement links TRBV12-3 or TRBV12-4 to TRBJ1-1; 7 nucleotides match TRBD1. The CDR3 consists of 14 residues. The junction had 9 bases not matched to a gene; V was cut back by 6 bases and J by 5 bases. This CDR3 is CASRPTGVQTEAFF. CDR3 bases: TGTGCCAGCAGACCTACAGGGGTGCAGACTGAAGCTTTCTTT.

The chain recombines TRBV3-1 with TRBJ2-3; possibly TRBD2 for D (6 bases). Germline V CDR1 and CDR2: LGHDT, YNNKEL (reference sequence). With 0 bases removed from V and 2 bases from J, the gap between germline ends came to 12 bases. The CDR3 is 16 amino acids. CDR3 loop: CASSQDGSGVTDTQYF. CDR3 bases: TGTGCCAGCAGCCAAGACGGGAGTGGGGTCACAGATACGCAGTATTTT.

The rearrangement links TRBV6-1 to TRBJ2-7, with TRBD1 matching over 7 bases. The CDR3 consists of 15 residues. Per germline, CDR1 MNHNS and CDR2 SASEGT. Trimming at V came to 6 bases and at J to 2 bases, leaving 10 bases not matched to a gene. CDR3 protein: CASSTAGTATYEQYF. CDR3 nucleotide sequence: TGTGCCAGCAGCACCGCCGGGACAGCAACCTACGAGCAGTACTTC.

At least ten counts were recorded for this clonotype. The V call is TRBV10-3, the J call TRBJ1-1; D not resolved. Trimming removed 2 bases at V and 4 bases at J, with 11 bases between. CDR3 length: 14 amino acids. From germline, CDR1 is ENHRY and CDR2 SYGVKD. In DNA form, the CDR3 reads TGTGCCATCAGTGAGGTCGAGGATTTCACTGAAGCTTTCTTT. It translates to CAISEVEDFTEAFF.

In nucleotides, the CDR3 is TGTGCCAGCAGTTACGACACAGGATACCAAGAGACCCAGTACTTC. Translating it yields CASSYDTGYQETQYF. The V gene is TRBV6-5, the J gene TRBJ2-5; a possible D gene is TRBD1 (5 bases). V was cut by 2 bases and J by 0 bases, with 10 bases left in between. Germline V gene data show CDR1 as MNHEY and CDR2 as SVGAGI. The CDR3 loop spans 15 amino acids.

This clonotype occurred many times. V and J are TRBV19 and TRBJ1-1; D gene ambiguous. The CDR3 extends over 13 amino acids. V lost 5 bases and J lost 8, with 15 bases in between. Germline values: CDR1 LNHDA, CDR2 SQIVND (reference sequence). In DNA form, the CDR3 reads TGTGCCAGTAGTTCCCACATGCCATCGGAAGCTTTCTTT. Translation gives CASSSHMPSEAFF.

This clonotype occurred many times. The chain is built from TRBV20-1 and TRBJ2-3; D is perhaps TRBD1 or TRBD2 (5 bases each). This CDR3 spans 14 amino acids. Trimming removed 4 bases from V and 2 bases from J, with 13 bases in between. CDR1 DFQATT and CDR2 SNEGSKA come from the germline V gene (reference sequence). For the CDR3, the DNA is TGCAGTGCTATGTCTGGGGGAAACACAGATACGCAGTATTTT. As protein: CSAMSGGNTDTQYF.

This clonotype has ten or more counts. This rearrangement joins TRBV30 to TRBJ1-3; D gene unclear. V was trimmed by 4 bases and J by 1 base, leaving 5 bases between them. CDR1 and CDR2 (germline): GTSNPN, SVGIG (reference sequence). The CDR3 is 12 residues long. CDR3 sequence reads: CAWTPSGNTIYF. Written as DNA, the CDR3 is TGTGCCTGGACACCTTCTGGAAACACCATATATTTT.

This clonotype was seen repeatedly, ten times or more. The CDR3 loop is CASSPYRIFTEAFF. The CDR3 region has the DNA TGTGCCAGCAGCCCGTACCGTATATTCACTGAAGCTTTCTTT. This chain uses TRBV11-2 with TRBJ1-1; D is unclear. With 5 bases removed from V and 4 bases from J, the gap between germline ends came to 14 bases. The CDR3 consists of 14 residues. Germline V lookup: CDR1 SGHAT, CDR2 FQNNGV.

In this sample, this clonotype turned up a few times. The chain has TRBV19 and TRBJ2-3; D not resolved. In germline, CDR1 is LNHDA, CDR2 SQIVND (reference sequence). The V gene lost 1 base and the J gene lost 0 bases, with 8 bases spanning the gap. This CDR3 region has 15 residues. In DNA form, the CDR3 reads TGTGCCAGTAGTATAGCTAAGGGTAGCACAGATACGCAGTATTTT. It is translated as CASSIAKGSTDTQYF.

The table lists this clonotype with many counts. V and J are TRBV15 and TRBJ2-7; D is possibly TRBD2 (5 bases). Germline CDR1 and CDR2: LNHNV and YYDKDF (reference sequence). The CDR3 spans 13 residues. Trimming shortened V by 0 bases and J by 4 bases, and 7 bases separated the two germline ends. For the CDR3, the DNA is TGTGCCACCAGCAGAGAAGAGGGATACGAGCAGTACTTC. Translated, it gives CATSREEGYEQYF.

This clonotype was picked up many times. V usage is TRBV12-3 or TRBV12-4 and J usage is TRBJ2-7, with 9 bases aligning to TRBD1. The trim removed 8 bases at V and 2 bases at J, leaving 10 bases unmatched. CDR3 size: 15 residues. CDR3 nucleotides: TGTGCCAGCGCCCCCGGGACAGGGAGAACCTACGAGCAGTACTTC. Its protein product is CASAPGTGRTYEQYF.

V usage is TRBV28 and J usage is TRBJ2-3, with no clear D. Germline CDR1 and CDR2: MDHEN and SYDVKM. Trimming removed 3 bases from V and 2 bases from J, with 12 bases in between. The CDR3 spans 15 residues. CDR3 sequence: CASSFRAWDTDTQYF. The CDR3 bases are TGTGCCAGCAGTTTTAGGGCGTGGGACACAGATACGCAGTATTTT.

This clonotype was observed at least ten times. The genes are TRBV6-1 and TRBJ1-1; maybe TRBD1 (6 bases). V lost 5 bases and J lost 5, with 12 bases in between. The CDR3 spans 13 residues. CDR1 and CDR2 (germline): MNHNS, SASEGT. CDR3 protein: CASSQNRDTEAFF. As DNA, the CDR3 is TGTGCCAGCAGTCAAAACAGGGATACTGAAGCTTTCTTT.

The chain uses TRBV2 and TRBJ2-7; TRBD2 matches 12 bases. The CDR3 totals 15 residues. Germline-derived CDR1 and CDR2 are SNHLY and FYNNEI. With V trimmed by 5 bases and J by 3 bases, 5 bases remained unmatched. The CDR3 DNA reads TGTGCCAGCAGTTACACGACTAGCGGGGGCTACGAGCAGTACTTC. This codes for CASSYTTSGGYEQYF. Full variable domain (remainder filled in from reference TRBV2 and TRBJ2-7): EPEVTQTPSHQVTQMGQEVILRCVPISNHLYFYWYRQILGQKVEFLVSFYNNEISEKSEIFDDQFSVERPDGSNFTLKIRSTKLEDSAMYFCASSYTTSGGYEQYFGPGTRLTVT.

This clonotype was detected only a few times. J is TRBJ1-6 and V is TRBV3-1; D might be TRBD1 (6 bases). Germline CDR1 LGHDT, CDR2 YNNKEL (reference sequence). The CDR3 length is 15 residues. Trimming cost V 4 bases and J 8 bases, with 15 bases left between them. In nucleotides, the CDR3 is TGTGCCAGCAGCCGGGGGGGGGCCGTGCATTCACCCCTCCACTTT. Translating gives CASSRGGAVHSPLHF.

The table lists this clonotype with many counts. This chain joins TRBV28 and TRBJ2-6; D gene ambiguous. Germline values: CDR1 MDHEN, CDR2 SYDVKM. The V gene lost 6 bases and the J gene lost 0 bases, with 6 bases spanning the gap. The length of the CDR3 is 14 residues. Here the CDR3 reads CASSRSSGANVLTF. The CDR3 DNA reads TGTGCCAGCAGCCGGAGCTCTGGGGCCAACGTCCTGACTTTC.

This clonotype was seen at least ten times. The chain recombines TRBV7-9 with TRBJ2-7; D gene unclear. The germline V gene has CDR1 SEHNR and CDR2 FQNEAQ (reference sequence). The germline V and J ends were trimmed by 4 bases and 4 bases, with 17 bases remaining between them. CDR3 size: 15 residues. The CDR3 spells CASSSLSIGPYEQYF. The CDR3 nucleotides read TGTGCCAGCAGCTCCCTTAGCATCGGACCTTACGAGCAGTACTTC.